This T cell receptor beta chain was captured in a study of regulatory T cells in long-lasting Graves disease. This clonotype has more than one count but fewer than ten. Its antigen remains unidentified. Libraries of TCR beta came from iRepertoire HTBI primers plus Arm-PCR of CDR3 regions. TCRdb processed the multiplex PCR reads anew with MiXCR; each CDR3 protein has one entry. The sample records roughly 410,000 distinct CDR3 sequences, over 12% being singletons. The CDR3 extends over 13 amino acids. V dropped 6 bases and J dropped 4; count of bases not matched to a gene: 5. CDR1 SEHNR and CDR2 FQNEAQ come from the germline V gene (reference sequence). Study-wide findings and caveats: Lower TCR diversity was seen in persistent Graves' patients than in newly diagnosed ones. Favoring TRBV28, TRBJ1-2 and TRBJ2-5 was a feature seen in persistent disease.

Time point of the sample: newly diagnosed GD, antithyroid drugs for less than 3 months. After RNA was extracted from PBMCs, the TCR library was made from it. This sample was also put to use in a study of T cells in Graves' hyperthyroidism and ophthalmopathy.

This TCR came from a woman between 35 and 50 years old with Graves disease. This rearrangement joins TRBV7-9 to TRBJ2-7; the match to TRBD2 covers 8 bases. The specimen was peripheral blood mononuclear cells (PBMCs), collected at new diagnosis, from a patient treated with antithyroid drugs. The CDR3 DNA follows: TGTGCCAGCAGTAAGGGACTAGTTTACGAGCAGTACTTC. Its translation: CASSKGLVYEQYF.